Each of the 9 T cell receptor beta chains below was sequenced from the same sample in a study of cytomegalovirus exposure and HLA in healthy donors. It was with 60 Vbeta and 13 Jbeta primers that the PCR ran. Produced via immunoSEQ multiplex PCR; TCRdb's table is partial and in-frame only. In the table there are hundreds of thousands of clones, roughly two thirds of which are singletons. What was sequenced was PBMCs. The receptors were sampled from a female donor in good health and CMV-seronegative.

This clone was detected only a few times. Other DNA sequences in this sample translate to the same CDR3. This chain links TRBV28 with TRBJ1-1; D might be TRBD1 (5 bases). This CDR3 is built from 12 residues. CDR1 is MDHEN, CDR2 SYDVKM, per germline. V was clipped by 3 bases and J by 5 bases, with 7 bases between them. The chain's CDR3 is CASSLGLTEAFF. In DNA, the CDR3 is TGTGCCAGCAGTTTGGGACTGACTGAAGCTTTCTTT.

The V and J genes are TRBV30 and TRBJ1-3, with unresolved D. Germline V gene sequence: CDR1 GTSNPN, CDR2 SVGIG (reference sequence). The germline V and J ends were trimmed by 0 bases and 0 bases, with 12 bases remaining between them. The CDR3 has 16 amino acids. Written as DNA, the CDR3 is TGTGCCTGGAGTGTTCCCGCCAGGAACTCTGGAAACACCATATATTTT. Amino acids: CAWSVPARNSGNTIYF.

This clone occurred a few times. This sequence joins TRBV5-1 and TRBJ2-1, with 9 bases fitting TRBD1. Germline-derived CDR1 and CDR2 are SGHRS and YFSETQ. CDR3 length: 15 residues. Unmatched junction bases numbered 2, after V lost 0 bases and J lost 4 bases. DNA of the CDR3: TGCGCCAGCAGCTTGGGACAGGGGGATTACAATGAGCAGTTCTTC. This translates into CASSLGQGDYNEQFF.

The chain's CDR3 is CSVEVYETLNYGYTF. CDR3 nucleotides: TGCAGCGTTGAAGTGTACGAGACTTTAAACTATGGCTACACCTTC. The chain employs TRBV29-1 and TRBJ1-2; D not certain. Germline assignment: CDR1 SQVTM and CDR2 ANQGSEA. The CDR3 length is 15 residues. V lost 1 base and J lost 2, with 14 bases in between.

For the CDR3, the DNA is TGTGCCAGCAGCTTCGCTAGCGGGAGCACCAAAAACATTCAGTACTTC. Its translation: CASSFASGSTKNIQYF. The chain joins TRBV11-3 to TRBJ2-4, with 10 nucleotides matching TRBD2. The germline V gene encodes CDR1 SGHNT and CDR2 YENEEA. V shed 3 bases, J shed 2 bases, and the junction held 4 bases outside the gene matches. There are 16 residues in the CDR3.

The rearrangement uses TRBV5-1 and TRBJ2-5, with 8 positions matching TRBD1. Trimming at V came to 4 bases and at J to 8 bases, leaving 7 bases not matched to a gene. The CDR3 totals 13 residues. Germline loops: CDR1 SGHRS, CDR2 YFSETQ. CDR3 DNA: TGCGCCAGCAGCACGACAGGGGAAGGTACCCAGTACTTC. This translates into CASSTTGEGTQYF.

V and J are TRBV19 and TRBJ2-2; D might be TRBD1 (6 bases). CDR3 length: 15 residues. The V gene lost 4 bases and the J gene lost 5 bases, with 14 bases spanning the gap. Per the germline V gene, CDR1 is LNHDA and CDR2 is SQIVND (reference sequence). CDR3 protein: CASSRGTLGTGELFF. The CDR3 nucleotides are TGTGCCAGTAGTAGGGGGACACTTGGAACCGGGGAGCTGTTTTTT.

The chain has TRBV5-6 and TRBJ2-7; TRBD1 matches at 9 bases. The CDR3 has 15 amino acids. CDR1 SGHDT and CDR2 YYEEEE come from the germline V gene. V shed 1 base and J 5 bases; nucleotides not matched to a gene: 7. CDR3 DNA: TGTGCCAGCAGCTTGTTGGGACAGGGCGTCCACGAGCAGTACTTC. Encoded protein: CASSLLGQGVHEQYF.

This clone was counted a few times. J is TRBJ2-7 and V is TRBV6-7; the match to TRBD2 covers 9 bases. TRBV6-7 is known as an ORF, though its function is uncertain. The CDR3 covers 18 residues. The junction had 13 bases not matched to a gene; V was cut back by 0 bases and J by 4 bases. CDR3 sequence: CASSYSALAGVFRYEQYF. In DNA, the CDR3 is TGTGCCAGCAGTTACTCGGCTTTAGCGGGAGTGTTTCGGTACGAGCAGTACTTC.